The present entry profiles one T cell receptor beta chain with its context. The sample originates from a study of blood T cell repertoires in COVID-19. In the authors' methods: Using reference gene primer amplification, nucleated cell counts were estimated. The repertoire was sequenced with immunoSEQ multiplex PCR; TCRdb's copy has only in-frame clones and lacks some. That table is the source of V, J and clone size, and D and trimming were worked out from the DNA. The profile shows some 190,000 clones, under 90% of them singletons. Trimming removed 6 bases at V and 9 bases at J, with 23 bases between. The CDR3 runs to 14 residues. Germline V lookup: CDR1 SQVTM, CDR2 ANQGSEA.

V and J are TRBV29-1 and TRBJ1-1; maybe TRBD1 (5 bases). The sample taken for sequencing was peripheral blood. The origin of this receptor is an elderly woman with COVID-19, enrolled during active disease. CDR3 nucleotides: TGCAGCGTGATGAAAGGCCGGGCGGGGGAAAAAGCTTTCTTT. Translation: CSVMKGRAGEKAFF.